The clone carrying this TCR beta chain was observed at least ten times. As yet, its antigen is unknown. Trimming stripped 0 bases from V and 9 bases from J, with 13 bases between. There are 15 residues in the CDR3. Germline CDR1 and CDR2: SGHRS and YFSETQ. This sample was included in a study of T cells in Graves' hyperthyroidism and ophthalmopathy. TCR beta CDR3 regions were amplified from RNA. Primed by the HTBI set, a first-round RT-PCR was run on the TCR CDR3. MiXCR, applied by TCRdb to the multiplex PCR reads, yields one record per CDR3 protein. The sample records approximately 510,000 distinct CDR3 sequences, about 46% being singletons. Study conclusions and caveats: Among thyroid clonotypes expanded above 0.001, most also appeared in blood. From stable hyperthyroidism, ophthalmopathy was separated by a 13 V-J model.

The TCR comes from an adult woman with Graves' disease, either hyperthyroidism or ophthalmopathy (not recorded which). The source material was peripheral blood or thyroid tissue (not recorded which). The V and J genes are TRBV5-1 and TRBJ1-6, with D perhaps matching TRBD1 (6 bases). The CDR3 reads CASSLAGQGTSPLHF. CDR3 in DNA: TGCGCCAGCAGCTTGGCCGGGCAGGGGACTTCACCCCTCCACTTT.